The 13 T cell receptor beta chains below were found in one sample sequenced in a study of cytomegalovirus exposure and HLA in healthy donors. A multiplex PCR was run with 60 Vbeta primers and 13 Jbeta primers. Clones were sequenced by immunoSEQ multiplex PCR, and TCRdb holds only the in-frame ones, with some missing. The sample consists of about 160,000 clones, 65% to 85% of them appearing once. The sequenced material came from PBMCs. The receptor set was obtained from a woman aged 45-65 years in good health and CMV-seropositive.

This clone was counted a few times. Written as DNA, the CDR3 is TGTGCCAGCAGCCCGGACAGGGACTATGGCTACACCTTC. It is translated as CASSPDRDYGYTF. The rearrangement links TRBV5-5 to TRBJ1-2, with 8 nucleotides matching TRBD1. The CDR3 consists of 13 residues. Germline V gene lookup returns CDR1 SGHKS and CDR2 YYEKEE (reference sequence). The junction had 2 bases not matched to a gene; V was cut back by 4 bases and J by 3 bases.

This clone was picked up a small number of times. The chain carries TRBV7-9 and TRBJ2-7, with D possibly TRBD1 on 6 matching bases. From germline, CDR1 is SEHNR and CDR2 FQNEAQ (reference sequence). The V and J ends lost 0 bases and 6 bases respectively, with 12 bases between them. This CDR3 spans 14 amino acids. CDR3 nucleotide sequence: TGTGCCAGCAGCTTAGCTCGGGACAAAATCGAGCAGTACTTC. Translated, it gives CASSLARDKIEQYF.

The rearrangement joins TRBV2 to TRBJ1-2; 9 bases map to TRBD1. The CDR3 sequence is 15 residues long. Germline CDR1 SNHLY, CDR2 FYNNEI. V trimming: 4 bases; J trimming: 2 bases; junction bases outside the gene matches: 5. CDR3 protein: CASSASQGANYGYTF. In nucleotides, the CDR3 is TGTGCCAGCAGTGCCTCACAGGGGGCGAACTATGGCTACACCTTC.

The chain combines TRBV7-2 with TRBJ1-4; a possible D gene is TRBD1 (6 bases). CDR1 is SGHTA, CDR2 FQGNSA, per germline. CDR3 length equals 13 residues. V shed 5 bases and J shed 6 bases, with 10 bases lying between them. CDR3 DNA: TGTGCCAGCAGCCGGGACAACTATGAAAAACTGTTTTTT. Its translation: CASSRDNYEKLFF.

The chain recombines TRBV2 with TRBJ1-3; D perhaps matches TRBD1 (5 bases). This CDR3 has 16 amino acids. Trimming removed 4 bases at V and 0 bases at J, with 13 bases between. Germline V gene sequence: CDR1 SNHLY, CDR2 FYNNEI. This CDR3 reads CASSGPDTNSGNTIYF. The CDR3 bases are TGTGCCAGCAGTGGCCCGGACACCAACTCTGGAAACACCATATATTTT.

The chain has TRBV10-3 and TRBJ1-1; TRBD1 aligns across 7 bases. From germline, CDR1 is ENHRY and CDR2 SYGVKD. The ends lost 3 bases at V and 3 bases at J; junction bases unmatched: 7. The CDR3 spans 15 residues. The DNA for the CDR3 is TGTGCCATCAGTGACGCCGGGACAGCAGACACTGAAGCTTTCTTT. Translating gives CAISDAGTADTEAFF.

The chain employs TRBV5-1 and TRBJ2-3; no definite D call. The germline V gene has CDR1 SGHRS and CDR2 YFSETQ. The length of the CDR3 is 15 residues. V was shortened by 1 base and J by 2 bases, with 11 bases between the two germline ends. The CDR3 nucleotides are TGCGCCAGCAGCTTGCGGAGCCTACCCACAGATACGCAGTATTTT. Translating it yields CASSLRSLPTDTQYF.

CDR3 loop: CASSLGRSRVNGYTF. The CDR3 coding sequence is TGTGCCAGCAGCCTCGGGCGGAGCAGGGTAAATGGCTACACCTTC. The V and J genes are TRBV6-5 and TRBJ1-2; D might be TRBD1 (5 bases). CDR3 length: 15 residues. V was trimmed by 6 bases and J by 6 bases, leaving 20 bases between them. CDR1 MNHEY and CDR2 SVGAGI come from the germline V gene.

This clone was seen more than once but under ten times. This sequence joins TRBV7-8 and TRBJ2-1; the match to TRBD2 covers 7 bases. V lost 8 bases to trimming and J lost 4 bases; unmatched junction nucleotides: 5. The CDR3 extends over 13 amino acids. From germline, CDR1 is SGHVS and CDR2 FQNEAQ. The CDR3 spells CASGRERYNEQFF. The CDR3 DNA is TGTGCCAGCGGGAGGGAAAGGTACAATGAGCAGTTCTTC.

The chain's CDR3 is CASILSGRANYNEQFF. DNA of the CDR3: TGTGCCAGCATCCTTAGCGGTAGGGCCAACTACAATGAGCAGTTCTTC. The chain links TRBV6-6 to TRBJ2-1; TRBD2 is a possible D gene (6 bases). The CDR3 covers 16 residues. Germline CDR1 MNHNY, CDR2 SVGAGI (reference sequence). The V end was cut by 7 bases, the J end by 3 bases, with 19 bases between.

The chain couples TRBV5-6 to TRBJ2-5; the D gene is possibly TRBD2 (5 bases). CDR1 is SGHDT, CDR2 YYEEEE, per germline. V was shortened by 1 base and J by 1 base, with 11 bases between the two germline ends. The CDR3 is 15 amino acids. The CDR3 spells CASSLFERTQETQYF. In DNA form, the CDR3 reads TGTGCCAGCAGCTTGTTCGAGCGGACCCAAGAGACCCAGTACTTC.

The chain recombines TRBV5-5 with TRBJ1-2; D possibly corresponds to TRBD1 (5 bases). Trimming stripped 0 bases from V and 3 bases from J, with 6 bases between. Germline V gene data show CDR1 as SGHKS and CDR2 as YYEKEE (reference sequence). This CDR3 is 13 amino acids long. As DNA, the CDR3 is TGTGCCAGCAGCTTGGAGGGGTACTATGGCTACACCTTC. Amino acid sequence: CASSLEGYYGYTF.

The gene calls are TRBV19 and TRBJ2-2, with TRBD2 as a possible D gene (5 bases). V was pared by 6 bases and J by 2 bases, with 19 bases between. This CDR3 contains 17 residues. Germline V gene data show CDR1 as LNHDA and CDR2 as SQIVND (reference sequence). CDR3 loop: CASRKRGLAANTGELFF. In nucleotides, the CDR3 is TGTGCCAGTAGGAAGAGAGGACTCGCGGCTAACACCGGGGAGCTGTTTTTT.